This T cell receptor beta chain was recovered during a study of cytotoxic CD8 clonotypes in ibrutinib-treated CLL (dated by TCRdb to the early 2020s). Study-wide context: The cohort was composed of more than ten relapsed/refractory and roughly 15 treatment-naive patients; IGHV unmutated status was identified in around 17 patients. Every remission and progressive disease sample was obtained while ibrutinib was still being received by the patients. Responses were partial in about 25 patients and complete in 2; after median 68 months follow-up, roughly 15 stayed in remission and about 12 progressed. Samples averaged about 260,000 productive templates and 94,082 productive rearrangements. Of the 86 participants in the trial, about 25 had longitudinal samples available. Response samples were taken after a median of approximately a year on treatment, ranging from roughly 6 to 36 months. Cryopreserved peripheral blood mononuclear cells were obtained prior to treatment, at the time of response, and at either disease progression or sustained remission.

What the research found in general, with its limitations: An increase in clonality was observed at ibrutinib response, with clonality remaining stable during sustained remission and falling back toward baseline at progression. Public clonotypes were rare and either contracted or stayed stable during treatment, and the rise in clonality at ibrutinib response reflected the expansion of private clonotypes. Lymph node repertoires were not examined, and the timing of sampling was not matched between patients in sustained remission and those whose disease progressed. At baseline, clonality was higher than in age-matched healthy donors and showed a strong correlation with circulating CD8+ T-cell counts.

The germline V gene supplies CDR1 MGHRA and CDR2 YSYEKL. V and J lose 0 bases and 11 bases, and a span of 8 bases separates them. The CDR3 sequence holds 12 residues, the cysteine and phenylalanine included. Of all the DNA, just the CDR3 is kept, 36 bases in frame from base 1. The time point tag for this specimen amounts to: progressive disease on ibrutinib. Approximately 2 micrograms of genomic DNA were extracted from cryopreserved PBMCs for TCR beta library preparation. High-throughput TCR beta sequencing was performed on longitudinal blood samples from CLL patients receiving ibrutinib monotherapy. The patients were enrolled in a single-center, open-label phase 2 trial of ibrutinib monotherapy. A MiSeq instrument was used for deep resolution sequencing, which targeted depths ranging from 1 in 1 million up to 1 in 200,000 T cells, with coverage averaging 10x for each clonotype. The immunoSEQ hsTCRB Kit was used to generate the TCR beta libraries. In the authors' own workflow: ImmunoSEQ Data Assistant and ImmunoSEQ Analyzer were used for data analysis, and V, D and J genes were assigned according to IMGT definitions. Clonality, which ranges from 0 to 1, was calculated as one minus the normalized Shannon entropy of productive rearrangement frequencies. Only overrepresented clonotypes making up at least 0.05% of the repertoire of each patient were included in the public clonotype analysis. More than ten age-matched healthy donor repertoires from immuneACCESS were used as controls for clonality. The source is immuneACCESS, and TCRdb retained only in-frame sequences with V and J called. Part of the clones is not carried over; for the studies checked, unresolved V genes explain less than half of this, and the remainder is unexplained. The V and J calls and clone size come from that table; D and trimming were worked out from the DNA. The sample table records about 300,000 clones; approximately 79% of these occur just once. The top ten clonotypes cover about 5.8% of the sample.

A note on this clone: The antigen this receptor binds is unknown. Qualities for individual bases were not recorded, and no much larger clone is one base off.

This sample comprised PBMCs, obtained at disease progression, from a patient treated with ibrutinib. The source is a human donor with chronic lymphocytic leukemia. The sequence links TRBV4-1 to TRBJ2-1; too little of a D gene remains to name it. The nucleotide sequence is TGCGCCAGCAGCCAAGATCGCCGTCAGCAGTTCTTC. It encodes CASSQDRRQQFF.